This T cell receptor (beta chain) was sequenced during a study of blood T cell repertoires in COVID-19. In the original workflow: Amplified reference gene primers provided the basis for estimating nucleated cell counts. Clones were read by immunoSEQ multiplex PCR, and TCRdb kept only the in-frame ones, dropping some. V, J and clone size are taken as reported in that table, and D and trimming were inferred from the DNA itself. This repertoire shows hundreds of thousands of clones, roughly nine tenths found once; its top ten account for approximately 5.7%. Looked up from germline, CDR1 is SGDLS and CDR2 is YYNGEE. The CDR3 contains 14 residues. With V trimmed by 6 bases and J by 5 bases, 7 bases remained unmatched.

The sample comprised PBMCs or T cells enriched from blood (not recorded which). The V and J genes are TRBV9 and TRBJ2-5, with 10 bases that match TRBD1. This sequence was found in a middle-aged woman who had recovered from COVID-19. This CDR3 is CASTPSTGGETQYF. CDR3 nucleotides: TGTGCCAGCACCCCCTCGACAGGGGGCGAGACCCAGTACTTC.